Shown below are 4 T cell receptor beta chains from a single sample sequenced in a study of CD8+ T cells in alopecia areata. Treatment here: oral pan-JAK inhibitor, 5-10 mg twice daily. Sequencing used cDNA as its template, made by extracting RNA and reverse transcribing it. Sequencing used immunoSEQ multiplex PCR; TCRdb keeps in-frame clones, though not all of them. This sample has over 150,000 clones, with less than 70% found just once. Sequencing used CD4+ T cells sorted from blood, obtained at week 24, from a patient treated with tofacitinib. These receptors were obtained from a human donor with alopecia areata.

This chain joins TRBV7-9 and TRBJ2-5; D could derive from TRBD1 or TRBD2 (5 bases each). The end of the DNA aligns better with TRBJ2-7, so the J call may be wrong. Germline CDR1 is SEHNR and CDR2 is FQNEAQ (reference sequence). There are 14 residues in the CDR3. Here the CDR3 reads CASSLMGESYEQYF. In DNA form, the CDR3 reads TGTGCCAGCAGCTTAATGGGGGAGTCCTACGAGCAGTACTTC.

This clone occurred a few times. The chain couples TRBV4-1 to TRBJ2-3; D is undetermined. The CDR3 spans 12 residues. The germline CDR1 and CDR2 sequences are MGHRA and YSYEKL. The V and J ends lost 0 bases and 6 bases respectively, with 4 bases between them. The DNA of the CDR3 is TGCGCCAGCAGCCAAGATAGGGATACGCAGTATTTT. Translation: CASSQDRDTQYF.

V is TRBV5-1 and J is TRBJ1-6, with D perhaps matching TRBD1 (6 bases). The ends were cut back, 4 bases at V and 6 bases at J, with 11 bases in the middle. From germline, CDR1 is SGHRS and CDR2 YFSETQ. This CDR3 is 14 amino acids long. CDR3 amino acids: CASSETGINSPLHF. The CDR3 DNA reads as TGCGCCAGCAGCGAAACAGGGATTAATTCACCCCTCCACTTT.

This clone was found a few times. CDR3 in amino acids: CASSPENRQPQYF. The DNA for the CDR3 is TGCGCCAGCAGCCCAGAAAACCGACAGCCGCAGTACTTC. The chain links TRBV5-1 to TRBJ2-7, with D possibly TRBD1 on 5 matching bases. Germline lookup yields CDR1 SGHRS and CDR2 YFSETQ. The CDR3 runs 13 residues. Trimming pared 4 bases from V and 9 bases from J, leaving 17 bases between.